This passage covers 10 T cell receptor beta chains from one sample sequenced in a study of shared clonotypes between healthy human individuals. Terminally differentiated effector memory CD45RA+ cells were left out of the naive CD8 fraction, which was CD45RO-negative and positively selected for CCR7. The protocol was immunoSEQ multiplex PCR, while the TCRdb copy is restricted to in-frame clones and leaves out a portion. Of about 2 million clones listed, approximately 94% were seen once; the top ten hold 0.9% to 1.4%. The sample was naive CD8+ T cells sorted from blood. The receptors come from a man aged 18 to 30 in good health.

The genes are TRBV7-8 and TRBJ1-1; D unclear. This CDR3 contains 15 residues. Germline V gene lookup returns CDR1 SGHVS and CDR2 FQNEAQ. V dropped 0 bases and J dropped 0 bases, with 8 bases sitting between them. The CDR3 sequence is CASSLAGGMNTEAFF. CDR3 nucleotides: TGTGCCAGCAGCTTAGCGGGCGGCATGAACACTGAAGCTTTCTTT.

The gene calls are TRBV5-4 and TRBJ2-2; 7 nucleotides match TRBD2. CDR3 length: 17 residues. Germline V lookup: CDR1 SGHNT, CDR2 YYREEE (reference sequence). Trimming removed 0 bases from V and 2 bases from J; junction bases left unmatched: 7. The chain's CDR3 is CASSLVVSGANTGELFF. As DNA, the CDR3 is TGTGCCAGCAGCTTGGTAGTGAGCGGGGCCAACACCGGGGAGCTGTTTTTT.

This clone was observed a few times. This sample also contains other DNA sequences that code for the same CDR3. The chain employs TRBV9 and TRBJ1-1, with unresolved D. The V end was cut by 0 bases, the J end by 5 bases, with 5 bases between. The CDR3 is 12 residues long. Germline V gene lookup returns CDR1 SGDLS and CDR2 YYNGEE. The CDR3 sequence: CASSVGETEAFF. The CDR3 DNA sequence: TGTGCCAGCAGCGTAGGAGAAACTGAAGCTTTCTTT.

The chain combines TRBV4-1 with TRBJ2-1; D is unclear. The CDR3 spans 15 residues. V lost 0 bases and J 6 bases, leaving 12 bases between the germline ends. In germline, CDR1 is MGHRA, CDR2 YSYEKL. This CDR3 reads CASSQDRRSSNEQFF. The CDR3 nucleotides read TGCGCCAGCAGCCAAGATAGGAGAAGCTCCAATGAGCAGTTCTTC.

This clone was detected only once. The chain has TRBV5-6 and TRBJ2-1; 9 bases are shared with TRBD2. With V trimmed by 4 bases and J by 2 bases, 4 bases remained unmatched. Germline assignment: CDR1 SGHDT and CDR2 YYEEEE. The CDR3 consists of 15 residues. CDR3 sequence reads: CASSLRTSAYNEQFF. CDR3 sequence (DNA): TGTGCCAGCAGCCTGAGGACTAGCGCCTACAATGAGCAGTTCTTC. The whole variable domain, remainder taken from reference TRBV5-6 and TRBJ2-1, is DAGVTQSPTHLIKTRGQQVTLRCSPKSGHDTVSWYQQALGQGPQFIFQYYEEEERQRGNFPDRFSGHQFPNYSSELNVNALLLGDSALYLCASSLRTSAYNEQFFGPGTRLTVL.

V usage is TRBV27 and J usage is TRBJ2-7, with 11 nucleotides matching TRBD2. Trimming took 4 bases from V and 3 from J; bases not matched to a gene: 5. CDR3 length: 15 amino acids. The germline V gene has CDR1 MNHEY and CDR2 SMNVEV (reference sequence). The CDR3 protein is CASSSSGLADYEQYF. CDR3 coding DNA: TGTGCCAGCAGTTCCTCGGGACTAGCGGACTACGAGCAGTACTTC.

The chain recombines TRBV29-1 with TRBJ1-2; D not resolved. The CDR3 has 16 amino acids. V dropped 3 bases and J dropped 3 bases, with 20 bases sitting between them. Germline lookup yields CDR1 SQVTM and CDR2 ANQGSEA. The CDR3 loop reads CSVDGHEGQGDYGYTF. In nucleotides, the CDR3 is TGCAGCGTTGATGGCCACGAAGGCCAAGGCGACTATGGCTACACCTTC.

The CDR3 loop is CASSQVQGSDTQYF. The CDR3 nucleotides read TGCGCCAGCAGCCAAGTCCAGGGATCAGATACGCAGTATTTT. The rearrangement links TRBV4-1 to TRBJ2-3; D possibly corresponds to TRBD1 (5 bases). The length of the CDR3 is 14 residues. CDR1 MGHRA and CDR2 YSYEKL come from the germline V gene. Trimming took off 1 base at V and 4 bases at J, with 9 bases between the two ends.

This chain's CDR3 is CASSYAQARYTEAFF. The CDR3 region has the DNA TGTGCCAGCAGTTACGCCCAGGCGAGGTACACTGAAGCTTTCTTT. This chain uses TRBV6-6 with TRBJ1-1; D not certain. The CDR3 length is 15 residues. Germline CDR1 and CDR2: MNHNY and SVGAGI (reference sequence). V shed 2 bases and J shed 3 bases, with 13 bases lying between them.

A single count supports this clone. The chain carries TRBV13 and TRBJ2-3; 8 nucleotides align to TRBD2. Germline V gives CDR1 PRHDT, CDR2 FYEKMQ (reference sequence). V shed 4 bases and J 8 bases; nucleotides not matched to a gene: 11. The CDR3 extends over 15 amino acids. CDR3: CASSSRGSGAVTQYF. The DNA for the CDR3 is TGTGCCAGCAGCTCCCGGGGTAGCGGGGCCGTTACGCAGTATTTT.